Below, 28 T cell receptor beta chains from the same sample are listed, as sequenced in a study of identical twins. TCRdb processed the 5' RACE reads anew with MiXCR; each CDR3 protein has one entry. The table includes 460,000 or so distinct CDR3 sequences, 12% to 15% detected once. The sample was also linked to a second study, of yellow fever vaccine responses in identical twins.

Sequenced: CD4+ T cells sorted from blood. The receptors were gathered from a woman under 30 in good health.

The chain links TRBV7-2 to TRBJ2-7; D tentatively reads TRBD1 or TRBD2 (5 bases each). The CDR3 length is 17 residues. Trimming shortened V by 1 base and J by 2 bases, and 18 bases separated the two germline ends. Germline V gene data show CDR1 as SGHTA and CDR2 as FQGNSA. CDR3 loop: CASSLGFMGVGPYEQYF. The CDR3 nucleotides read TGTGCCAGCAGCTTAGGATTTATGGGGGTAGGCCCCTACGAGCAGTACTTC.

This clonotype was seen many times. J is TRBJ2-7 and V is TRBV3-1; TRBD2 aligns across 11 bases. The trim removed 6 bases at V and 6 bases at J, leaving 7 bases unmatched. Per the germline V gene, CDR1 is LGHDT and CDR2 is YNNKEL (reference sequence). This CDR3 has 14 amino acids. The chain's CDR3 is CASSRLAGWGEQYF. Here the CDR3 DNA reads TGTGCCAGCAGTCGACTAGCGGGATGGGGCGAGCAGTACTTC.

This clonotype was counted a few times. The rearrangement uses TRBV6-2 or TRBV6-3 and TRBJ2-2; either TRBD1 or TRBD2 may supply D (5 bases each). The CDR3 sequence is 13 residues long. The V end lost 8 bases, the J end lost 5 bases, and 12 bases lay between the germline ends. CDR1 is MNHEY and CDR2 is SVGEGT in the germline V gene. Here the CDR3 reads CASGTGLTGELFF. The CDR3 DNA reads TGTGCCAGCGGGACCGGTTTGACCGGGGAGCTGTTTTTT.

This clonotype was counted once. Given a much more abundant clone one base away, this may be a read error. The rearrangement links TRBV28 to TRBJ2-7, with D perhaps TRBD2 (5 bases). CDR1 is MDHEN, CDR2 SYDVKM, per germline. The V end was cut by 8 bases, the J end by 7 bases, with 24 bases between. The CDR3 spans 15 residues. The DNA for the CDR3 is TGTGCCAGCGTCAACTCGCGGGTTACTAAAAGGGAGCAGTACTTC. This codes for CASVNSRVTKREQYF.

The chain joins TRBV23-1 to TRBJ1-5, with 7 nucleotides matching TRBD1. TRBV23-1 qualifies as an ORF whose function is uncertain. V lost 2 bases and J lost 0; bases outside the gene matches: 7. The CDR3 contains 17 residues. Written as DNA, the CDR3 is TGCGCCAGCAGTCAAATGAAGGGGGCGGGTAGCAATCAGCCCCAGCATTTT. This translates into CASSQMKGAGSNQPQHF.

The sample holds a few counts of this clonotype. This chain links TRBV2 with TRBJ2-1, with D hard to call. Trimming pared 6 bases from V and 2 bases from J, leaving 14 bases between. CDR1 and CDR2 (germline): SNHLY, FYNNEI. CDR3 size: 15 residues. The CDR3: CASSPMHQAYNEQFF. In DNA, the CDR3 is TGTGCCAGCAGCCCGATGCATCAGGCCTACAATGAGCAGTTCTTC. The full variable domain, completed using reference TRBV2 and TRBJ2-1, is EPEVTQTPSHQVTQMGQEVILRCVPISNHLYFYWYRQILGQKVEFLVSFYNNEISEKSEIFDDQFSVERPDGSNFTLKIRSTKLEDSAMYFCASSPMHQAYNEQFFGPGTRLTVL.

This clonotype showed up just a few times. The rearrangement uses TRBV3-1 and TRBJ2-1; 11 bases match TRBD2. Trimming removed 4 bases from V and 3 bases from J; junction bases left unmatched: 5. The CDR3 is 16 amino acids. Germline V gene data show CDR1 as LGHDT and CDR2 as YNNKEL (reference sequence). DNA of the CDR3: TGTGCCAGCAGCCGTAGCGGGGGGGCAGACTACAATGAGCAGTTCTTC. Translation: CASSRSGGADYNEQFF.

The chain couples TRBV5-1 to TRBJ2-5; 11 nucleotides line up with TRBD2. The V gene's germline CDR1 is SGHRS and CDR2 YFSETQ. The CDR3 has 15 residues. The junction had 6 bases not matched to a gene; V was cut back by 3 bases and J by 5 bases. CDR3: CASSSLAGVGETQYF. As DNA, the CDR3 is TGCGCCAGCAGCTCACTAGCGGGAGTCGGGGAGACCCAGTACTTC.

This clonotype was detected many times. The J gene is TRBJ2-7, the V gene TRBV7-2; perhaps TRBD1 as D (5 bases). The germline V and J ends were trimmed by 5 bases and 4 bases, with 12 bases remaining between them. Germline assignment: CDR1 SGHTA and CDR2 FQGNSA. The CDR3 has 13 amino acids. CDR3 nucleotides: TGTGCCAGCAGCCGACAGCCTTTATACGAGCAGTACTTC. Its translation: CASSRQPLYEQYF. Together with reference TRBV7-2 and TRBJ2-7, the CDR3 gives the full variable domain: GAGVSQSPSNKVTEKGKDVELRCDPISGHTALYWYRQSLGQGLEFLIYFQGNSAPDKSGLPSDRFSAERTGGSVSTLTIQRTQQEDSAVYLCASSRQPLYEQYFGPGTRLTVT.

CDR3 protein: CASSQTPGQGQKYEQYF. CDR3 DNA: TGCGCCAGCAGCCAAACTCCGGGACAGGGGCAAAAATACGAGCAGTACTTC. The chain combines TRBV4-1 with TRBJ2-7; TRBD1 matches 10 bases. The V segment lost 2 bases and the J segment 4 bases; nucleotides outside the gene matches: 11. The CDR3 has 17 amino acids. Germline V CDR1 and CDR2: MGHRA, YSYEKL.

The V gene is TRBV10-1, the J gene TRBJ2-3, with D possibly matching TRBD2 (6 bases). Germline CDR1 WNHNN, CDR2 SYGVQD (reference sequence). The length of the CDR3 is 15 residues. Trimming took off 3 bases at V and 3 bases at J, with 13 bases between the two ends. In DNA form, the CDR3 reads TGCGCCAGCAGTGACGCCCTTGGGGGGACAGATACGCAGTATTTT. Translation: CASSDALGGTDTQYF.

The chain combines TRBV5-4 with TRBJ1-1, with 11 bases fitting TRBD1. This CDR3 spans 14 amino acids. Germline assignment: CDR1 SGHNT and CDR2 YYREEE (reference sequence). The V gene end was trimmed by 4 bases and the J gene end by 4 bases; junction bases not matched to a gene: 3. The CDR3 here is CASSGGTGGTEAFF. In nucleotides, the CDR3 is TGTGCCAGCAGCGGCGGGACAGGGGGCACTGAAGCTTTCTTT. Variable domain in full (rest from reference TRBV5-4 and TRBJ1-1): ETGVTQSPTHLIKTRGQQVTLRCSSQSGHNTVSWYQQALGQGPQFIFQYYREEENGRGNFPPRFSGLQFPNYSSELNVNALELDDSALYLCASSGGTGGTEAFFGQGTRLTVV.

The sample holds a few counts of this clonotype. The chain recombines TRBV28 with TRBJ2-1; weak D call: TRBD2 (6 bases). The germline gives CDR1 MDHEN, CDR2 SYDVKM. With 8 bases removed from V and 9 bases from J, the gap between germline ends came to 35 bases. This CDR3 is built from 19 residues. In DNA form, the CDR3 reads TGTGCCAGCCGCCAAATAGGGTTCGGGACTCGATCTAATTACCCTGAGCAGTTCTTC. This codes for CASRQIGFGTRSNYPEQFF.

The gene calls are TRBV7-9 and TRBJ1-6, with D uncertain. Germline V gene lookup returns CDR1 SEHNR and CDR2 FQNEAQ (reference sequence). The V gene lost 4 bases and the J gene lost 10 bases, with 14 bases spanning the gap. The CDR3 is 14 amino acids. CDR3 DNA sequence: TGTGCCAGCAGCTCGGACCTCCGGGGATCACCCCTCCACTTT. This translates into CASSSDLRGSPLHF.

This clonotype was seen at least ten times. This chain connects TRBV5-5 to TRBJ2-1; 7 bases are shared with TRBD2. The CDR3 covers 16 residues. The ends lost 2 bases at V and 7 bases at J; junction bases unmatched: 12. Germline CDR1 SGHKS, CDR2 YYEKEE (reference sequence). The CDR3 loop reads CASSLPRGGSTNEQFF. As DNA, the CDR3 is TGTGCCAGCAGCTTACCTAGGGGCGGGAGTACTAATGAGCAGTTCTTC.

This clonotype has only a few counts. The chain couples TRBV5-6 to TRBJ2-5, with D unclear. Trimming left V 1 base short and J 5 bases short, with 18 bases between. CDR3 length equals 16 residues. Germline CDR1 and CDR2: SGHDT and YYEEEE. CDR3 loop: CASSLSGGRLSETQYF. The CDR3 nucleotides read TGTGCCAGCAGCTTGAGTGGTGGGCGGTTAAGCGAGACCCAGTACTTC. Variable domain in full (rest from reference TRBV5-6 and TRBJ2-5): DAGVTQSPTHLIKTRGQQVTLRCSPKSGHDTVSWYQQALGQGPQFIFQYYEEEERQRGNFPDRFSGHQFPNYSSELNVNALLLGDSALYLCASSLSGGRLSETQYFGPGTRLLVL.

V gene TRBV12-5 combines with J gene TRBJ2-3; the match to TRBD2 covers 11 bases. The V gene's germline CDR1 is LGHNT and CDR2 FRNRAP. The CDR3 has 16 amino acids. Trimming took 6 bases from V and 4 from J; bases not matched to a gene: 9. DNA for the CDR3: TGTGCTAGTGGCTTCACACTAGCGGGGGAGGCAGATACGCAGTATTTT. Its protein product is CASGFTLAGEADTQYF.

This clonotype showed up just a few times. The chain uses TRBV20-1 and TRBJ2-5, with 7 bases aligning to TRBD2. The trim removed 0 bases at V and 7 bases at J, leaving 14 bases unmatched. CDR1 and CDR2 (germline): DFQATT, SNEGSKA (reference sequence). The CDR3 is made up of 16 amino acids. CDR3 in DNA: TGCAGTGCTAGAGACCCCCTAGCGGAGGGGTTCTGGACCCAGTACTTC. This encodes CSARDPLAEGFWTQYF.

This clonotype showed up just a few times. The CDR3 protein is CSAKGGDPLAGVMHLTQYF. The CDR3 DNA is TGCAGTGCTAAGGGGGGCGATCCACTAGCGGGGGTAATGCACCTTACGCAGTATTTT. This sequence joins TRBV20-1 and TRBJ2-3; 11 bases agree with TRBD2. J lost 8 bases, V lost 4 bases, and 23 bases had no gene match. The CDR3 length is 19 residues. In germline, CDR1 is DFQATT, CDR2 SNEGSKA (reference sequence).

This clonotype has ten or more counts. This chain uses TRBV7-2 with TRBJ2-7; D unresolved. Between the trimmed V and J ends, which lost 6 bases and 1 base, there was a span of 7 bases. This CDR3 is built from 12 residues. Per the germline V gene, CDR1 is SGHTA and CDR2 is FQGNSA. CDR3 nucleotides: TGTGCCAGCAGTGACACTTCCTACGAGCAGTACTTC. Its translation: CASSDTSYEQYF.

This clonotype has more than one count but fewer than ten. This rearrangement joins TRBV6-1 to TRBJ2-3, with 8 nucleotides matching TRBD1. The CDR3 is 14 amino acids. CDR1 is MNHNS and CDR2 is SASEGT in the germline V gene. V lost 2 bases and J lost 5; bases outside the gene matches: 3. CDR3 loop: CASSEQGAGDTQYF. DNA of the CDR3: TGTGCCAGCAGTGAACAGGGGGCAGGAGATACGCAGTATTTT.

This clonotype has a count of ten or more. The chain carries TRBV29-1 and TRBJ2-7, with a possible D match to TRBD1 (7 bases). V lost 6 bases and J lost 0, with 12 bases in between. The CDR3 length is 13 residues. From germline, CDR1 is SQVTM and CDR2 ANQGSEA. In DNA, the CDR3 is TGCAGCGTAAGACAGGGAGGCTCCTACGAGCAGTACTTC. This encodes CSVRQGGSYEQYF.

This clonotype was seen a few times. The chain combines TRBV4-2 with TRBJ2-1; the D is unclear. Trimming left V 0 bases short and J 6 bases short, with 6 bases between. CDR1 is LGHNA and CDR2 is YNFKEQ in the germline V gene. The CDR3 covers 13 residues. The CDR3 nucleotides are TGTGCCAGCAGCCAAGAGGCTAGCAATGAGCAGTTCTTC. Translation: CASSQEASNEQFF.

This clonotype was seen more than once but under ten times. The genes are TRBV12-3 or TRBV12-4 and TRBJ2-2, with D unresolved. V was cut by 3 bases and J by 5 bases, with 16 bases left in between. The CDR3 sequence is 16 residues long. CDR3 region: CASSLTPPLPTGELFF. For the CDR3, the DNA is TGTGCCAGCAGTTTGACCCCCCCGCTCCCGACCGGGGAGCTGTTTTTT.

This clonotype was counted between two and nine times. The CDR3 spells CASSPYGTDEQFF. CDR3 DNA: TGTGCCAGCTCCCCGTATGGGACGGATGAGCAGTTCTTC. The rearrangement joins TRBV18 to TRBJ2-1; tentatively, D is TRBD1 or TRBD2 (5 bases each). Trimming removed 6 bases from V and 8 bases from J, with 14 bases in between. Germline CDR1 and CDR2: KGHSH and LQKENI. The CDR3 runs 13 residues.

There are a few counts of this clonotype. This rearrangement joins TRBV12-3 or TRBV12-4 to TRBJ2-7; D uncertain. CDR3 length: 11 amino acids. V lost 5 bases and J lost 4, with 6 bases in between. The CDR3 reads CASSTKYEQYF. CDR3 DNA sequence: TGTGCCAGCAGTACGAAGTACGAGCAGTACTTC.

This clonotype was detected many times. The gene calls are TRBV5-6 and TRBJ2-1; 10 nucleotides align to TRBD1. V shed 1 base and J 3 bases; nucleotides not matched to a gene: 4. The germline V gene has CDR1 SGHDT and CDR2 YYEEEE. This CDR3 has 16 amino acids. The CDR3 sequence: CASSLLGTGVYNEQFF. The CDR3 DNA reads TGTGCCAGCAGCTTGTTGGGGACAGGGGTCTACAATGAGCAGTTCTTC.

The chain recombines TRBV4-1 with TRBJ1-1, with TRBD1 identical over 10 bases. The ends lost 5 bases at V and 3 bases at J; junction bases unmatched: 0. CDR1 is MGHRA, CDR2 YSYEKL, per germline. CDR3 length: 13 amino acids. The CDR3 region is CASSGQGDTEAFF. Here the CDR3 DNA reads TGCGCCAGCAGCGGACAGGGGGACACTGAAGCTTTCTTT.